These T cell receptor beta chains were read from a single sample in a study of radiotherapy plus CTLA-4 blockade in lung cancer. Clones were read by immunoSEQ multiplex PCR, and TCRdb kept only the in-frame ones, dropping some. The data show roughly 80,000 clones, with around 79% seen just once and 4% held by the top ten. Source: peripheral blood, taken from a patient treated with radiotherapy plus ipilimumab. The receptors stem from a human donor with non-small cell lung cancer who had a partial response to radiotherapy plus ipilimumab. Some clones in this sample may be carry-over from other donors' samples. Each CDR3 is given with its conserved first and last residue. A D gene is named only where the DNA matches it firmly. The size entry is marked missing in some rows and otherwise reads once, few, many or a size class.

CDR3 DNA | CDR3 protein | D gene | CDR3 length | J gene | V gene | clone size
TGCGCCAGCAGCTTGGGCTCGGGACAGAACAATGAGCAGTTCTTC | CASSLGSGQNNEQFF | TRBD1 | 15 | TRBJ2-1 | TRBV5-1 | once
TGTGCCAGCAGCCTCCCGGGGGGAAGCAATCAGCCCCAGCATTTT | CASSLPGGSNQPQHF | NA | 15 | TRBJ1-5 | TRBV7-8 | NA
TGCGCCAGCAGCCCCGGACTAGCGGGAGTGTCAGCCTACAATGAGCAGTTCTTC | CASSPGLAGVSAYNEQFF | TRBD2 | 18 | TRBJ2-1 | TRBV5-1 | NA
TGTGCCAGCAGTTGGGACTGGCCGAAGTTAAAGGAAGAGACCCAGTACTTC | CASSWDWPKLKEETQYF | NA | 17 | TRBJ2-5 | TRBV6-4 | NA
TGTGCCAGCAGCCGGGTCAGGGGGCCTAACACTGAAGCTTTCTTT | CASSRVRGPNTEAFF | TRBD1 | 15 | TRBJ1-1 | TRBV11-2 | NA
TGTGCCAGCAGTTTATGGGCCTACTACGAGCAGTACTTC | CASSLWAYYEQYF | NA | 13 | TRBJ2-7 | TRBV28 | few
TGTGCCAGTGGTAAGGAGGGGACGGCGAACTATGGCTACACCTTC | CASGKEGTANYGYTF | NA | 15 | TRBJ1-2 | TRBV19 | NA
TGTGCCAGCAGGTCTACAGGGGATGCCGGGGAGCTGTTTTTT | CASRSTGDAGELFF | TRBD1 | 14 | TRBJ2-2 | TRBV6-1 | NA
TGTGCCAGCAGCCCGGGACAGGGGAGGGCCGAAGAGACCCAGTACTTC | CASSPGQGRAEETQYF | TRBD1 | 16 | TRBJ2-5 | TRBV5-8 | NA
TGCGCCAGCAGCTTAGAGGGTAGCACAGATACGCAGTATTTT | CASSLEGSTDTQYF | NA | 14 | TRBJ2-3 | TRBV5-1 | NA
TGTGCCAGCAGCGTCTCTTTCCCCGGGGAGCTGTTTTTT | CASSVSFPGELFF | NA | 13 | TRBJ2-2 | TRBV9 | NA
TGTGCCAGCAAGAGGGATGTGGGGTACGAGCAGTACTTC | CASKRDVGYEQYF | NA | 13 | TRBJ2-7 | TRBV18 | once
TGTGCCAGCAGTGAAAGAGGGGGTGAACAGCCCCAGCATTTT | CASSERGGEQPQHF | NA | 14 | TRBJ1-5 | TRBV6-1 | NA
TGCAGCGTTGACCCCCAGATACCCAATGGCTACACCTTC | CSVDPQIPNGYTF | NA | 13 | TRBJ1-2 | TRBV29-1 | NA
TGTGCCAGCAGTTTGTGGGCGGGAGCAGGCAATGAGCAGTTCTTC | CASSLWAGAGNEQFF | TRBD2 | 15 | TRBJ2-1 | TRBV27 | NA
TGTGCCAGTAGTAGGAGGAATAGCAATCAGCCCCAGCATTTT | CASSRRNSNQPQHF | NA | 14 | TRBJ1-5 | TRBV19 | NA
TGTGCCAGCAAGCGGGACTCCGGTTATAATGAGCAGTTCTTC | CASKRDSGYNEQFF | TRBD2 | 14 | TRBJ2-1 | TRBV2 | NA